This T cell receptor (beta chain) is drawn from a study of long-term antiretroviral therapy in people with HIV (dated by TCRdb to 2021 to 2024). Study-level background: The earliest samples were collected approximately a decade before the 2015 WHO recommendation for immediate ART, a period when ART was typically delayed until CD4 counts fell. A retrospective serial study tested whether ART initiation and durable HIV suppression were associated with changes in peripheral blood TRB repertoire composition and diversity. No cross-contamination during QIAcube processing was seen in test extractions of a monoclonal T-cell line run alongside 33 polyclonal samples. A total of about 180 cryopreserved PBMC samples were contributed to the cohort by 30 adults with confirmed HIV infection, with samples collected serially over a mean of about 6 years (range 1-12). Of the approximately 28 participants with HIV, ten to eleven were female. Points the paper makes about the study in general: A significant increase in TRB diversity was found to be associated with ART initiation, although TRB diversity was observed to remain significantly below that of transplant donor controls even after long-term ART. HIV repertoires had narrower CDR3 length ranges than controls, and the network structure suggested an antigen-experienced repertoire that shifted only slightly toward naive after ART. The samples span the years 2004 to 2017, and the ART regimens used at that time may not be as effective as current regimens. Limited PBMC availability meant only the TCR beta chain was sequenced, without alpha chain pairing. At every time point, the repertoire was dominated by expanded TRB clones first identified before ART initiation, although this dominance fluctuated and, in many PLHIV, declined after ART. No data were available on ART adherence, viral resistance or therapy changes, limiting inferences about post-ART repertoire changes. Because pre-ART samples had limited cell numbers, unsorted PBMC were profiled rather than sorted CD4+ and CD8+ T cells.

Inclusion was restricted to participants for whom at least one PBMC sample before ART initiation and at least two post-ART samples were available. Treatment was received in the United States of America by all participants with HIV. Cryopreserved samples of 1-10 million PBMC were thawed and washed before DNA extraction. At the time of the earliest PBMC sample, participants with HIV were aged between about 20 and 60 years. PBMC samples from each participant spanned 1-4 timepoints before ART initiation and 2-8 timepoints after ART initiation, with a median of 7 samples. Serial HIV viral load, CD4+ T-cell count, ART history and demographic data were obtained for every participant. Using a Qiagen kit on a QIAcube, genomic DNA was extracted from unsorted PBMC, with samples processed in batches of 12. CDR1 SGDLS and CDR2 YYNGEE were looked up in the germline V gene. The CDR3 goes from the cysteine to the phenylalanine over 16 residues. Only the CDR3 DNA is retained, 48 bases long and in frame from the first base. V ends up 4 bases short and J 4 bases short, with an unmatched junction base count of 9.

A remark on this clone: Its specific antigen is unknown. Within one base of it there is no much larger clone, and no base qualities were kept.

Sequencing of the TRB variable region was done with the immunoSEQ hsTCRB v3.0 assay at survey level resolution. The target sequencing depth for TRB was about 40,000-55,000 T-cell genomes per sample. Pooled TRB libraries were sequenced on an Illumina MiSeq with a v3 150-cycle kit. The authors processed their data as follows. Repertoire analysis ran in R within a reproducible Nextflow workflow covering QC, data transformation and analysis. Custom analyses were implemented in LymphoSeq2, an R package for AIRR-Seq data exploration. Several samples that yielded fewer than 5000 total TRB sequences were excluded, so that around 190 HIV repertoires were analyzed. Of the roughly 190 retained HIV repertoires, some 60 were collected before and around 130 after ART initiation. Repertoires were downsampled to 5000 TRB nucleotide sequences, with summary statistics averaged over 100 downsampling iterations. The analysis kept only TRB sequences whose CDR3 regions were at least seven amino acids long. Diversity was assessed using a clonality score derived from Shannon entropy and using the Gini coefficient. In the repertoire networks, any two of the top 5000 CDR3 amino acid sequences were linked whenever the two sequences differed by an edit distance of one. For TRB CDR3 amino acid sequences, antigen specificity groups and MHC restriction were predicted with GLIPH2. To flag known CMV, EBV, HIV or tissue antigen associations, CDR3 amino acid sequences were matched against VDJdb and McPAS-TCR. Pre-ART, post-ART and control groups were compared with Wilcoxon signed-rank tests and Holm-Bonferroni correction. TCRdb limited this immuneACCESS table to in-frame rearrangements with V and J called. A share of clones is missing; checked studies link under half to unresolved V genes, and the rest is unexplained. From that table come the V and J calls and clone size; the DNA was used to work out D and trimming. The sample records tens of thousands of clones, approximately 89% of which are singletons. Around 5.1% of the sample is taken by the ten largest.

The sequencing here drew on unsorted PBMCs, taken 0.1 years before starting antiretroviral therapy. The source of this sequence is a woman between 45 and 65 years old with HIV. The V and J genes are TRBV9 and TRBJ2-7, with 12 bases matching TRBD1. The DNA sequence is as follows: TGTGCCAGCAGCCCCACCGGGACAGGGGGCTCATACGAGCAGTACTTC. Protein translation: CASSPTGTGGSYEQYF.